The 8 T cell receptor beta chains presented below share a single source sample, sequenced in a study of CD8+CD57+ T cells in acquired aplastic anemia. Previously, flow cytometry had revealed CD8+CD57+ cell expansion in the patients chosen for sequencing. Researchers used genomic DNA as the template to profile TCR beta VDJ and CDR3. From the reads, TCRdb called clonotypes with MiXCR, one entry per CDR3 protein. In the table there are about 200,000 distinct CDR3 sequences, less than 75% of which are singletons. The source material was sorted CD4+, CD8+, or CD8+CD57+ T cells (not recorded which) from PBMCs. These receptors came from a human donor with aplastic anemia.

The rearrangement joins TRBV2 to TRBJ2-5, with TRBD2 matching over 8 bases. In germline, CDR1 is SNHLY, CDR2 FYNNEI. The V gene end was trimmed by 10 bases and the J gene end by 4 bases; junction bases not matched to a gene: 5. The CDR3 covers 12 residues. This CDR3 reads CAKGAGAETQYF. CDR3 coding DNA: TGTGCCAAGGGAGCGGGAGCAGAGACCCAGTACTTC.

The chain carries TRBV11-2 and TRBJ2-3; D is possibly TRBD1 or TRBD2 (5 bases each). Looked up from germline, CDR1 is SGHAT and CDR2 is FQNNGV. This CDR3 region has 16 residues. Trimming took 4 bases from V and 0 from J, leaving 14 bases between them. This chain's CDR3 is CASSSRDDYSTDTQYF. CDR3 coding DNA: TGTGCCAGCAGCTCCCGGGACGACTATAGCACAGATACGCAGTATTTT.

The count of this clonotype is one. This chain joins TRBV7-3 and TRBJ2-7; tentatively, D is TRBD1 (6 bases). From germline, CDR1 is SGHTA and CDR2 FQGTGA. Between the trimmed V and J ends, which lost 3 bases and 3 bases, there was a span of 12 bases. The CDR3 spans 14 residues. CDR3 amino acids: CASSLNTGSYEQYF. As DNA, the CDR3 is TGTGCCAGCAGCTTGAACACAGGGAGCTACGAGCAGTACTTC.

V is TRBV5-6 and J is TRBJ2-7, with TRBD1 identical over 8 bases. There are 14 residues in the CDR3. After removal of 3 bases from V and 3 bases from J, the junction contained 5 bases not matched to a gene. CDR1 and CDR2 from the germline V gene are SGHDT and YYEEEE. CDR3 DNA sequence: TGTGCCAGCAGCTCGGGACAGGCACTCTACGAGCAGTACTTC. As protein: CASSSGQALYEQYF.

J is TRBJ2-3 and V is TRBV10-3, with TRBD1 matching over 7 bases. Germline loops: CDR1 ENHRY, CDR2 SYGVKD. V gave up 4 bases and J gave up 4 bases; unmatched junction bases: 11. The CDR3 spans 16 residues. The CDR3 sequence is CAISGWTGQEADTQYF. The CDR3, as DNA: TGTGCCATCAGTGGATGGACAGGCCAAGAGGCAGATACGCAGTATTTT.

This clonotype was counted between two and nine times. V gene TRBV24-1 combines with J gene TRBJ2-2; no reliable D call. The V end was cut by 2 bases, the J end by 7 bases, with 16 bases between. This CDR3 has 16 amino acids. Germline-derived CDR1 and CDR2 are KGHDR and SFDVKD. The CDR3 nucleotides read TGTGCCACCAGTGATTCCTCTCCGGTCATTGACGGGGAGCTGTTTTTT. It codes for CATSDSSPVIDGELFF.

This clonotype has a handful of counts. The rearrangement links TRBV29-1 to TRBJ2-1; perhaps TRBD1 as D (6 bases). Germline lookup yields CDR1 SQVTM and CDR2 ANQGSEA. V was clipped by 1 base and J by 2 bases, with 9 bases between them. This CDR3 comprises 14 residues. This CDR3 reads CSVEGRGTYNEQFF. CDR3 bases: TGCAGCGTTGAAGGCAGGGGTACCTACAATGAGCAGTTCTTC.

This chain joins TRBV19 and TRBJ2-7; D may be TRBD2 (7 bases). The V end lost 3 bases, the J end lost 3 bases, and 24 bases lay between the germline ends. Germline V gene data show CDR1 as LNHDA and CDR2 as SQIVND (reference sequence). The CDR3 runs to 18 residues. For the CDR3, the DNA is TGTGCCAGTAGTATTAGTGAGTGGGGAGGGGGTAAGTACTACGAGCAGTACTTC. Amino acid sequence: CASSISEWGGGKYYEQYF.